This passage covers 23 T cell receptor beta chains from one sample sequenced in a study of cytomegalovirus exposure and HLA in healthy donors. The PCR had 60 Vbeta and 13 Jbeta primers. Sequenced by immunoSEQ multiplex PCR; TCRdb stores in-frame clones only, minus some. The data contain approximately 200,000 clones, roughly 78% of them seen just once; the ten biggest clones take up over 1.5%. The sequenced material came from PBMCs. These TCRs come from a girl between 10 and 17 years old in good health and CMV-seropositive.

To note about this clone: Other DNA variants within this sample encode the same CDR3. The V call is TRBV27, the J call TRBJ2-7; D is undetermined. The germline V gene encodes CDR1 MNHEY and CDR2 SMNVEV (reference sequence). The V end lost 0 bases, the J end lost 4 bases, and 7 bases lay between the germline ends. This CDR3 has 13 residues. CDR3: CASSLSRGYEQYF. The CDR3 nucleotides read TGTGCCAGCAGTTTATCACGAGGATACGAGCAGTACTTC.

The CDR3 DNA sequence: TGTGCCAGCAGCCTAGGACAGGGGGCGTTTGGCTACACCTTC. Protein sequence: CASSLGQGAFGYTF. The J gene is TRBJ1-2, the V gene TRBV7-2; 11 bases align to TRBD1. CDR3 length equals 14 residues. From germline, CDR1 is SGHTA and CDR2 FQGNSA. The J segment lost 7 bases and the V segment lost 5 bases, leaving 6 bases of the junction unmatched.

V usage is TRBV19 and J usage is TRBJ1-5; the match to TRBD1 covers 8 bases. Unmatched junction bases numbered 10, after V lost 3 bases and J lost 9 bases. CDR1 and CDR2 (germline): LNHDA, SQIVND (reference sequence). CDR3 length: 15 residues. The CDR3 region is CASSMGGQAVWPQHF. Here the CDR3 DNA reads TGTGCCAGTAGTATGGGGGGACAGGCAGTATGGCCCCAGCATTTT. Variable domain in full (rest from reference TRBV19 and TRBJ1-5): DGGITQSPKYLFRKEGQNVTLSCEQNLNHDAMYWYRQDPGQGLRLIYYSQIVNDFQKGDIAEGYSVSREKKESFPLTVTSAQKNPTAFYLCASSMGGQAVWPQHFGDGTRLSIL.

The chain recombines TRBV7-6 with TRBJ1-5, with D perhaps TRBD1 (5 bases). Trimming stripped 2 bases from V and 2 bases from J, with 13 bases between. The CDR3 has 16 amino acids. Germline assignment: CDR1 SGHVS and CDR2 FNYEAQ. In DNA form, the CDR3 reads TGTGCCAGCAGCTTATTACCGGGGGAAGGCAATCAGCCCCAGCATTTT. Translating gives CASSLLPGEGNQPQHF.

The CDR3 coding sequence is TGTGCCACTTTCCCACCGGGGGGTTGGGATGGCTACACCTTC. Its translation is CATFPPGGWDGYTF. The chain carries TRBV7-2 and TRBJ1-2, with D tentatively TRBD1 (5 bases). Germline V gives CDR1 SGHTA, CDR2 FQGNSA. This CDR3 is 14 amino acids long. The V end was cut by 10 bases, the J end by 6 bases, with 21 bases between.

The CDR3 loop reads CASSTSKGVGEKLFF. As DNA, the CDR3 is TGTGCCAGCTCCACTTCGAAAGGGGTTGGGGAAAAACTGTTTTTT. The V call is TRBV9, the J call TRBJ1-4, with TRBD1 as a possible D gene (5 bases). Trimming removed 7 bases at V and 8 bases at J, with 21 bases between. Germline CDR1 SGDLS, CDR2 YYNGEE. This CDR3 contains 15 residues.

The chain recombines TRBV6-5 with TRBJ2-1; 10 bases are a match to TRBD1. CDR3 size: 15 residues. Germline values: CDR1 MNHEY, CDR2 SVGAGI. V was pared by 6 bases and J by 9 bases, with 11 bases of the junction left unmatched. CDR3 coding DNA: TGTGCCAGCAGACCCCCTCGGACAGGGGGTACTGAGCAGTTCTTC. Translating gives CASRPPRTGGTEQFF.

This chain joins TRBV30 and TRBJ2-1; 8 bases line up with TRBD2. Germline CDR1 and CDR2: GTSNPN and SVGIG (reference sequence). Trimming at V came to 7 bases and at J to 7 bases, leaving 9 bases not matched to a gene. The CDR3 consists of 13 residues. The DNA of the CDR3 is TGTGCCTCTCAGCGGGGGCCAGGGAATGAGCAGTTCTTC. Encoded protein: CASQRGPGNEQFF. The complete variable domain, with remaining parts taken from reference TRBV30 and TRBJ2-1, reads SQTIHQWPATLVQPVGSPLSLECTVEGTSNPNLYWYRQAAGRGLQLLFYSVGIGQISSEVPQNLSASRPQDRQFILSSKKLLLSDSGFYLCASQRGPGNEQFFGPGTRLTVL.

This clone showed up just a few times. The chain combines TRBV5-4 with TRBJ2-1; D perhaps matches TRBD1 (5 bases). V lost 5 bases and J lost 5, with 11 bases in between. The CDR3 sequence is 13 residues long. Germline values: CDR1 SGHNT, CDR2 YYREEE (reference sequence). This CDR3 reads CASRVTENNEQFF. Written as DNA, the CDR3 is TGTGCCAGCAGAGTGACAGAAAACAATGAGCAGTTCTTC. The complete variable domain, with remaining parts taken from reference TRBV5-4 and TRBJ2-1, reads ETGVTQSPTHLIKTRGQQVTLRCSSQSGHNTVSWYQQALGQGPQFIFQYYREEENGRGNFPPRFSGLQFPNYSSELNVNALELDDSALYLCASRVTENNEQFFGPGTRLTVL.

This clone appeared a single time. The chain joins TRBV6-5 to TRBJ2-5, with 7 bases that match TRBD2. From germline, CDR1 is MNHEY and CDR2 SVGAGI. CDR3 length: 14 amino acids. With 7 bases clipped from V and 5 bases from J, the junction kept 10 bases outside the gene matches. DNA for the CDR3: TGTGCCAGCAACCCGGGACGGGAGGCTGAGACCCAGTACTTC. Its protein is CASNPGREAETQYF.

The chain joins TRBV19 to TRBJ2-4; 9 bases are a match to TRBD1. CDR1 is LNHDA, CDR2 SQIVND, per germline (reference sequence). V trimming: 8 bases; J trimming: 0 bases; junction bases outside the gene matches: 11. The CDR3 extends over 17 amino acids. The CDR3 loop is CASRPVGTGKAKNIQYF. Written as DNA, the CDR3 is TGTGCCAGTCGCCCAGTGGGGACAGGGAAAGCCAAAAACATTCAGTACTTC.

This clone was observed a single time. CDR3 sequence reads: CASSLRRVSYEQYF. For the CDR3, the DNA is TGTGCCAGCAGCTTGAGGAGGGTTTCCTACGAGCAGTACTTC. This chain links TRBV11-3 with TRBJ2-7; tentative D call: TRBD2 (6 bases). Trimming left V 3 bases short and J 1 base short, with 10 bases between. CDR3 length equals 14 residues. Per the germline V gene, CDR1 is SGHNT and CDR2 is YENEEA.

This chain links TRBV6-5 with TRBJ2-7, with D maybe TRBD2 (5 bases). Germline CDR1 reads MNHEY; CDR2 reads SVGAGI. The CDR3 covers 12 residues. V dropped 4 bases and J dropped 3 bases, with 7 bases sitting between them. The CDR3 sequence: CASSSDFYEQYF. The CDR3 region has the DNA TGTGCCAGCAGTTCGGACTTCTACGAGCAGTACTTC.

This chain links TRBV5-5 with TRBJ2-1, with D perhaps matching TRBD2 (6 bases). This CDR3 is 17 amino acids long. Germline V gene lookup returns CDR1 SGHKS and CDR2 YYEKEE (reference sequence). V was cut by 6 bases and J by 7 bases, with 26 bases left in between. The CDR3 DNA is TGTGCCAGCAACTCTTTCCCAAGGAGGGGAACACTTAATGAGCAGTTCTTC. Its translation: CASNSFPRRGTLNEQFF.

The rearrangement uses TRBV27 and TRBJ1-6; TRBD1 matches at 10 bases. CDR1 and CDR2 from the germline V gene are MNHEY and SMNVEV (reference sequence). The CDR3 is 15 amino acids. The V gene end was trimmed by 6 bases and the J gene end by 6 bases; junction bases not matched to a gene: 5. The CDR3 protein is CASRVTGGGNSPLHF. The CDR3, as DNA: TGTGCCAGCAGGGTGACAGGGGGCGGTAATTCACCCCTCCACTTT.

V is TRBV11-2 and J is TRBJ1-5; D is uncertain. This CDR3 spans 15 amino acids. The germline V gene has CDR1 SGHAT and CDR2 FQNNGV. V dropped 1 base and J dropped 0 bases, with 7 bases sitting between them. CDR3 loop: CASSLGPDSNQPQHF. The CDR3 coding sequence is TGTGCCAGCAGCTTAGGGCCAGATAGCAATCAGCCCCAGCATTTT.

This sequence joins TRBV7-9 and TRBJ1-2, with unresolved D. CDR1 is SEHNR and CDR2 is FQNEAQ in the germline V gene (reference sequence). V was shortened by 11 bases and J by 0 bases, with 16 bases between the two germline ends. CDR3 length: 14 residues. CDR3 amino acids: CAAREEETNYGYTF. The CDR3 nucleotides read TGTGCCGCGAGGGAGGAGGAGACTAACTATGGCTACACCTTC. Filled out from reference TRBV7-9 and TRBJ1-2, the complete variable domain reads DTGVSQNPRHKITKRGQNVTFRCDPISEHNRLYWYRQTLGQGPEFLTYFQNEAQLEKSRLLSDRFSAERPKGSFSTLEIQRTEQGDSAMYLCAAREEETNYGYTFGSGTRLTVV.

The chain uses TRBV19 and TRBJ2-3; tentatively, D is TRBD2 (5 bases). CDR3 size: 16 residues. Germline V gene data show CDR1 as LNHDA and CDR2 as SQIVND (reference sequence). Trimming cost V 7 bases and J 2 bases, with 19 bases left between them. CDR3 amino acids: CASNTMGSHVTDTQYF. Written as DNA, the CDR3 is TGTGCCAGTAATACTATGGGGAGCCACGTCACAGATACGCAGTATTTT.

The chain uses TRBV25-1 and TRBJ2-3; 7 positions agree with TRBD2. Germline assignment: CDR1 MGHDK and CDR2 SYGVNS. After removal of 0 bases from V and 2 bases from J, the junction contained 8 bases not matched to a gene. The CDR3 has 17 residues. The CDR3 DNA follows: TGTGCCAGCAGTGAATACGCCGACGCGGGGGACACAGATACGCAGTATTTT. Encoded protein: CASSEYADAGDTDTQYF.

This chain uses TRBV14 with TRBJ2-7; D is unresolved. This CDR3 is 11 amino acids long. The V end lost 6 bases, the J end lost 6 bases, and 9 bases lay between the germline ends. Germline CDR1 SGHDN, CDR2 FVKESK. The CDR3 here is CASSTYGEQYF. The CDR3, as DNA: TGTGCCAGCAGTACCTACGGCGAGCAGTACTTC. The whole variable domain, remainder taken from reference TRBV14 and TRBJ2-7, is EAGVTQFPSHSVIEKGQTVTLRCDPISGHDNLYWYRRVMGKEIKFLLHFVKESKQDESGMPNNRFLAERTGGTYSTLKVQPAELEDSGVYFCASSTYGEQYFGPGTRLTVT.

This sequence joins TRBV7-9 and TRBJ2-7, with TRBD1 as a possible D gene (6 bases). Germline CDR1 and CDR2: SEHNR and FQNEAQ (reference sequence). V dropped 3 bases and J dropped 5 bases, with 17 bases sitting between them. The CDR3 contains 15 residues. DNA of the CDR3: TGTGCCAGCAGCTTCGCCGGGACAAACCAGGACGAGCAGTACTTC. Its protein is CASSFAGTNQDEQYF. Supplemented by reference TRBV7-9 and TRBJ2-7, the full variable domain reads DTGVSQNPRHKITKRGQNVTFRCDPISEHNRLYWYRQTLGQGPEFLTYFQNEAQLEKSRLLSDRFSAERPKGSFSTLEIQRTEQGDSAMYLCASSFAGTNQDEQYFGPGTRLTVT.

This clone was detected once. CDR3 in DNA: TGCGCCAGCTCCCAGGGGGTGGGGGAAAAACTGTTTTTT. Protein product: CASSQGVGEKLFF. This chain joins TRBV4-1 and TRBJ1-4; 7 nucleotides line up with TRBD1. From germline, CDR1 is MGHRA and CDR2 YSYEKL. The CDR3 consists of 13 residues. V lost 8 bases, J lost 8 bases, and 8 bases stayed unmatched.

The V and J genes are TRBV18 and TRBJ2-7, with 7 bases identical to TRBD1. The CDR3 spans 14 residues. Trimming at V came to 4 bases and at J to 3 bases, leaving 6 bases not matched to a gene. Looked up from germline, CDR1 is KGHSH and CDR2 is LQKENI. As DNA, the CDR3 is TGTGCCAGCTCACTTTTACAGGGGAACTACGAGCAGTACTTC. Translated: CASSLLQGNYEQYF.